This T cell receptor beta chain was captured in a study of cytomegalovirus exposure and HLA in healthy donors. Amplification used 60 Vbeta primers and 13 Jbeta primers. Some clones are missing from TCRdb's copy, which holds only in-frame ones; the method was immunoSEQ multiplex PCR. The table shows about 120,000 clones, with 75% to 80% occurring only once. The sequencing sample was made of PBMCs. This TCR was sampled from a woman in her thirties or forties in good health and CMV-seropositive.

The CDR3 DNA is TGTGCCAGCAGTGAAGTCCCAGGGGGTGGCTACACCTTC. It encodes CASSEVPGGGYTF. V is TRBV2 and J is TRBJ1-2, with TRBD1 matching 7 bases. With V trimmed by 1 base and J by 7 bases, 3 bases remained unmatched. Germline V gene data show CDR1 as SNHLY and CDR2 as FYNNEI. This CDR3 comprises 13 residues.